One T cell receptor (beta chain) is described in this entry. In germline, CDR1 is MDHEN, CDR2 SYDVKM. The CDR3 is made up of 16 amino acids. V shed 5 bases and J 7 bases; nucleotides not matched to a gene: 16. The investigators amplified TCR beta CDR3 regions from RNA transcripts. A set of HTBI primers served as the primers for a first-round RT-PCR of the TCR CDR3. MiXCR was run by TCRdb on the multiplex PCR reads, yielding one entry per CDR3 protein. The repertoire holds around 400,000 distinct CDR3 sequences, with about 16% as singletons. The sample is drawn from a study of T cells in Graves' hyperthyroidism and ophthalmopathy. As for the study in general: Peripheral blood was collected at initial diagnosis, before any treatment.

Clinical Activity Scores of at least 3, NOSPECS grades of at least 4 and durations under 3 months characterized ophthalmopathy patients. The chain couples TRBV28 to TRBJ1-1; TRBD1 aligns across 7 bases. The sequenced sample was blood. The clonotype comes from a woman aged 55-69 years with Graves' ophthalmopathy. The CDR3 DNA reads as TGTGCCAGCAGTGGGAATGGACAGGCGGACCTACTTGAAGCTTTCTTT. This sequence encodes CASSGNGQADLLEAFF.